This TCR beta chain was sequenced during a study of blood T cell repertoires in COVID-19 (dated by TCRdb to about 2020). About the investigation overall: The collaborator samples originated in the United States, Italy and Spain and spanned the acute and convalescent phases of COVID-19. The material from the prospective study consisted of cDNA or gDNA derived from T cells, B-cell-depleted T cells, or PBMCs. Subjects who had been exposed to COVID-19, were actively infected with it, or had recovered from it provided the deeply sampled blood TCRbeta repertoires that made up the dataset. The repertoires were released in a freely available public database meant as a resource for research on the immune response to SARS-CoV-2. The samples were drawn from two sources: the first 160 participants of the ongoing ImmuneRACE study, and over 950 subjects contributed by 6 global collaborators. Nearly every sample came with metadata listing a de-identified subject ID, COVID-19 status, age in years and sex. Where available, HLA class I and class II types were taken from metadata supplied by the sample provider and were not determined by assay-based typing. Here is what the overall study found, with its caveats: The amount of clinical and demographic metadata varied by source and participant and was provided uncurated.

Compared with germline, V lacks 6 bases and J lacks 7 bases; bases without a gene match: 3. Measured from the cysteine to the phenylalanine, the CDR3 is 11 residues long. Here the CDR3 DNA is all that survives: 33 bases in frame from base 1. Looking up the germline V gene yields CDR1 KGHSH and CDR2 LQKENI. TCRbeta CDR3 regions were amplified from genomic DNA using the immunoSEQ Assay, a bias-controlled multiplex PCR. Concerning the study's data processing: The number of nucleated cells in each sample was estimated from the amplification of reference gene primers within the assay. Sequence reads were collapsed and filtered to measure the absolute abundance of every unique TCRbeta CDR3 rearrangement. For each sample, productive Simpson clonality was calculated as the square root of Simpson's diversity index across productive rearrangements. TCRdb took this table from immuneACCESS and kept in-frame rearrangements with V and J called. Such tables lack part of the clones; where checked against another copy, unresolved V genes explain under half of the gap, and the rest is unexplained. V and J calls and clone size follow that table, whereas D and trimming were derived from the DNA. A total of a few hundred thousand clones appear in this sample, roughly 90% of them only once. The top ten constitute 0.7% to 0.95% of the sample.

In the prospective study, participants were about 18 to 95 years old, resided in around 25 geographic areas of the United States, and were enrolled through a virtual design. In the prospective study, cohorts were assigned on the basis of participant-reported clinical history obtained from a screening survey and a study questionnaire. Exposed participants had been in contact with someone with a PCR-confirmed or clinician-diagnosed COVID-19 case within 2 weeks of study entry. In the prospective study, whole blood, serum and a nasopharyngeal or oropharyngeal swab were collected from each participant by mobile phlebotomists. Additional blood draws and questionnaires over an approximately two-month period could optionally be provided by prospective study participants. Prospective study blood samples were shipped either frozen or at room temperature before DNA extraction. Of note for this clone: Which antigen it targets is not known. Base-call qualities are not available, and no considerably larger clone is one nucleotide away.

Sequences were obtained from PBMCs or T cells enriched from blood (not recorded which). The V and J segments used are TRBV18 and TRBJ2-7; 7 central bases correspond to TRBD2. The sequence was obtained from a woman between 40 and 50 years old who had been exposed to COVID-19. The sequenced DNA: TGTGCCAGCTCTCTGGGGGGGGAGCAGTACTTC. Its translation is CASSLGGEQYF.